The rows below give T cell receptor beta chains drawn from one sample of a study of T cells after yellow fever vaccination. Using its own MiXCR run on the 5' RACE reads, TCRdb lists one record per CDR3 protein. The data contain 250,000 to 400,000 distinct CDR3 sequences, approximately 4% of them singletons. The specimen comprised PBMCs, sampled 5 days after the yellow fever booster vaccination. The receptors originated from a man younger than 35 who received the YFV17D yellow fever vaccine. CDR3s include the opening cysteine and the closing phenylalanine or tryptophan. The D gene is left open where the match is weak. The size entry is marked missing in some rows and otherwise reads once, few, many or a size class.

-	TRBD2	TRBV20-1	TRBJ2-5	CSARGLAGQETQYF	TGCAGTGCTAGAGGACTAGCGGGACAAGAGACCCAGTACTTC
few	-	TRBV19	TRBJ1-6	CASSIVGAFYNSPLHF	TGTGCCAGTAGTATTGTGGGCGCTTTCTATAATTCACCCCTCCACTTT
many	-	TRBV5-1	TRBJ1-4	CASSLGAAVEYNEKLFF	TGCGCCAGCAGCTTGGGCGCGGCCGTCGAGTATAATGAAAAACTGTTTTTT
many	-	TRBV7-2	TRBJ2-2	CASSPNLTGELFF	TGTGCCAGCAGCCCAAACCTCACCGGGGAGCTGTTTTTT
many	-	TRBV12-3/TRBV12-4	TRBJ1-1	CASIASTMNTEAFF	TGTGCCAGCATCGCCTCTACCATGAACACTGAAGCTTTCTTT
many	-	TRBV5-1	TRBJ1-4	CASSSGATNEKLFF	TGCGCCAGCAGTTCAGGGGCAACTAATGAAAAACTGTTTTTT
many	-	TRBV11-1	TRBJ2-1	CASSLASGGSYNEQFF	TGTGCCAGCAGCTTAGCGTCAGGGGGGTCCTACAATGAGCAGTTCTTC
few	-	TRBV5-1	TRBJ2-1	CASSLWEDEQFF	TGCGCCAGCAGCTTGTGGGAGGATGAGCAGTTCTTC
many	-	TRBV23-1	TRBJ2-1	CAHPLWSNNEQFF	TGCGCCCACCCTTTGTGGTCTAACAATGAGCAGTTCTTC
-	-	TRBV4-1	TRBJ2-1	CASRFAGENEQFF	TGCGCCAGCAGATTCGCAGGTGAAAATGAGCAGTTCTTC
few	-	TRBV12-3/TRBV12-4	TRBJ2-1	CASSLGTVYNEQFF	TGTGCCAGCAGTTTAGGGACAGTCTACAATGAGCAGTTCTTC
-	-	TRBV5-1	TRBJ2-1	CASSSPGSDEQFF	TGCGCCAGCAGCTCGCCGGGGAGCGATGAGCAGTTCTTC
many	TRBD1	TRBV11-2	TRBJ2-2	CASSLANRGTGELFF	TGTGCCAGCAGCTTAGCAAACAGGGGAACCGGGGAGCTGTTTTTT
many	-	TRBV5-1	TRBJ1-2	CASSLGPSGSGGYTF	TGCGCCAGCAGCTTGGGACCCTCAGGGTCCGGAGGCTACACCTTC
few	TRBD1	TRBV7-9	TRBJ2-7	CASSFEGQGNEQYF	TGTGCCAGCAGCTTTGAGGGACAGGGAAACGAGCAGTACTTC
few	TRBD1	TRBV24-1	TRBJ1-2	CATSDPGQGPGYTF	TGTGCCACCAGTGACCCGGGACAGGGGCCCGGCTACACCTTC
few	-	TRBV3-1	TRBJ2-1	CASSQRLGTTYNEQFF	TGTGCCAGCAGCCAAAGACTAGGGACAACCTACAATGAGCAGTTCTTC
many	-	TRBV7-9	TRBJ2-5	CASSLGLLNSGETQYF	TGTGCCAGCAGCTTAGGACTCCTCAACTCCGGCGAGACCCAGTACTTC
few	TRBD1	TRBV7-3	TRBJ2-2	CASSPRGQGAWTGELFF	TGTGCCAGCAGCCCCCGCGGACAGGGGGCTTGGACCGGGGAGCTGTTTTTT
few	-	TRBV4-1	TRBJ2-6	CASSQERATGANVLTF	TGCGCCAGCAGCCAAGAACGTGCTACTGGGGCCAACGTCCTGACTTTC
-	-	TRBV7-2	TRBJ1-2	CASSPGQGQGYTF	TGTGCCAGCAGCCCCGGCCAGGGGCAAGGCTACACCTTC
many	TRBD2	TRBV5-6	TRBJ2-5	CASSLATSGTQYF	TGTGCCAGCAGCCTTGCGACTAGCGGGACCCAGTACTTC
few	-	TRBV19	TRBJ2-1	CASNPDGRPNEQFF	TGTGCCAGTAACCCGGATGGGAGGCCCAATGAGCAGTTCTTC
few	-	TRBV20-1	TRBJ2-6	CSAREGANVLTF	TGCAGTGCTAGGGAGGGGGCCAACGTCCTGACTTTC
many	TRBD1	TRBV7-9	TRBJ1-1	CASSWTGRGNTEAFF	TGTGCCAGCAGCTGGACAGGGAGGGGGAACACTGAAGCTTTCTTT
-	-	TRBV5-4	TRBJ1-1	CASSSGGGADTEAFF	TGTGCCAGCAGCTCGGGTGGGGGCGCGGACACTGAAGCTTTCTTT
-	-	TRBV29-1	TRBJ2-5	CSVESRAGETQYF	TGCAGCGTTGAATCTAGGGCGGGGGAGACCCAGTACTTC
many	TRBD2	TRBV7-2	TRBJ2-5	CASSQNSGKETQYF	TGTGCCAGCAGCCAAAATAGCGGGAAAGAGACCCAGTACTTC
-	-	TRBV12-3/TRBV12-4	TRBJ1-2	CASRAWGVYGYTF	TGTGCCAGCAGGGCCTGGGGGGTATATGGCTACACCTTC
-	-	TRBV6-2/TRBV6-3	TRBJ2-6	CASSSYPGRSSGANVLTF	TGTGCCAGCAGTTCCTACCCGGGACGGTCCTCTGGGGCCAACGTCCTGACTTTC
many	-	TRBV5-1	TRBJ2-3	CASSLLESGQGDTQYF	TGCGCCAGCAGCTTGCTGGAATCTGGGCAGGGAGATACGCAGTATTTT
many	-	TRBV7-3	TRBJ1-1	CASSTNGNTEAFF	TGTGCCAGCAGCACAAACGGCAACACTGAAGCTTTCTTT
few	-	TRBV5-4	TRBJ1-2	CASSRPGVGYTF	TGTGCCAGCAGCAGACCAGGGGTTGGCTACACCTTC
many	-	TRBV20-1	TRBJ2-1	CSAPGKVSYNEQFF	TGCAGTGCCCCGGGCAAGGTTTCCTACAATGAGCAGTTCTTC
many	TRBD2	TRBV5-5	TRBJ2-1	CASSLVAGGPGEQFF	TGTGCCAGCAGCTTGGTAGCGGGGGGGCCAGGTGAGCAGTTCTTC
few	TRBD1	TRBV27	TRBJ1-2	CASSLQGGRNYGYTF	TGTGCCAGCAGTTTGCAGGGGGGTAGGAACTATGGCTACACCTTC
-	-	TRBV20-1	TRBJ2-3	CSARDTRTSTDTQYF	TGCAGTGCTAGAGATACACGGACTAGCACAGATACGCAGTATTTT
few	-	TRBV6-2/TRBV6-3	TRBJ1-3	CASRRMSSGNTIYF	TGTGCCAGCAGAAGAATGAGCTCTGGAAACACCATATATTTT
few	-	TRBV5-1	TRBJ1-2	CASSDNLGYGYTF	TGCGCCAGCTCGGACAATTTGGGCTATGGCTACACCTTC
many	-	TRBV15	TRBJ2-6	CATSRARTSGANVLTF	TGTGCCACCAGCAGAGCACGGACCTCTGGGGCCAACGTCCTGACTTTC
many	-	TRBV5-4	TRBJ2-4	CASSFGPGENIQYF	-
many	-	TRBV29-1	TRBJ1-2	CSVGARKRTKVWSYTF	TGCAGCGTCGGAGCGCGGAAACGAACTAAGGTTTGGAGCTACACCTTC
-	-	TRBV27	TRBJ1-2	CASSPRQNSNYGYTF	TGTGCCAGCAGTCCCAGACAGAACTCTAACTATGGCTACACCTTC
-	-	TRBV6-5	TRBJ2-3	CASSYSQTRGSTDTQYF	TGTGCCAGCAGTTACTCGCAGACTAGGGGGAGCACAGATACGCAGTATTTT
-	-	TRBV29-1	TRBJ2-7	CSYRQSSYEQYF	TGCAGCTACCGCCAGTCCTCCTACGAGCAGTACTTC
-	-	TRBV20-1	TRBJ2-3	CSARRAGQLANTQYF	TGCAGTGCTAGACGAGCGGGACAGTTGGCAAATACGCAGTATTTT
-	-	TRBV12-3/TRBV12-4	TRBJ1-1	CASSLPWGAEAFF	TGTGCCAGCAGTCTTCCCTGGGGCGCTGAAGCTTTCTTT
-	-	TRBV7-2	TRBJ1-2	CASSLAFGMGTGLAGYTF	TGTGCCAGCAGCTTAGCTTTCGGAATGGGGACGGGCCTCGCGGGCTACACCTTC
many	TRBD1	TRBV6-5	TRBJ1-2	CASSWRQGVHGYTF	TGTGCCAGCAGTTGGCGACAGGGTGTGCATGGCTACACCTTC
many	-	TRBV5-1	TRBJ1-1	CASSLESRRMNTEAFF	TGCGCCAGCAGCTTGGAGAGTCGACGAATGAACACTGAAGCTTTCTTT
-	-	TRBV20-1	TRBJ1-1	CSATLGLGRRTNTEAFF	TGCAGTGCCACCTTGGGTCTCGGCCGAAGGACGAACACTGAAGCTTTCTTT